This T cell receptor beta chain comes out of a study of CD8 T cells in ankylosing spondylitis. Findings and limits, study-wide: Some motif variants had been reported before (in reactive arthritis synovial fluid and blood). For ankylosing spondylitis blood, a TCR beta motif of several highly homologous variants appeared characteristic.

The CDR3 length is 15 residues. The ends lost 5 bases at V and 4 bases at J; junction bases unmatched: 10. Germline V CDR1 and CDR2: SGHVS, FNYEAQ. Quantitative barcoded 5'-RACE was used to prepare TCR beta libraries. TCRdb redid the calling of the 5' RACE reads with MiXCR, one entry per CDR3 protein. The sample records over 700,000 distinct CDR3 sequences, under 20% being singletons. With respect to this clonotype: What it binds is not known.

The receptor's source is a male donor with ankylosing spondylitis. The chain couples TRBV7-6 to TRBJ2-7; TRBD2 matches at 8 bases. Material: blood, either unsorted or a sorted T cell fraction (not recorded which). CDR3 loop: CASSLHPGLDYEQYF. The CDR3 bases are TGTGCCAGCAGCCTTCACCCGGGACTAGATTACGAGCAGTACTTC.